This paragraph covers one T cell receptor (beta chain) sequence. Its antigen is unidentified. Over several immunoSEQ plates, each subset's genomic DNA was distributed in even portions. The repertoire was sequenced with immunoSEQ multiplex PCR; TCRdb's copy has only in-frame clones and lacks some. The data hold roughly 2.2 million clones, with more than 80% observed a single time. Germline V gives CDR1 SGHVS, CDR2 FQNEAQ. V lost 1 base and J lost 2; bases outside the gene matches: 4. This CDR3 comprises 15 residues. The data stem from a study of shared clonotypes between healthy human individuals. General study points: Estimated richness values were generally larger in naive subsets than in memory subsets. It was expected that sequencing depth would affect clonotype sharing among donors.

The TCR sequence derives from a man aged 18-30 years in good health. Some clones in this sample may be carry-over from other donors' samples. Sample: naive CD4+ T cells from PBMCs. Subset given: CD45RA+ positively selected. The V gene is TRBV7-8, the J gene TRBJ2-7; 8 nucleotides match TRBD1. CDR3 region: CASSLVRTGTYEQYF. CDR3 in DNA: TGTGCCAGCAGCTTAGTTCGGACAGGGACCTACGAGCAGTACTTC. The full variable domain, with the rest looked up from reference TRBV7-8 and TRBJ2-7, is GAGVSQSPRYKVAKRGQDVALRCDPISGHVSLFWYQQALGQGPEFLTYFQNEAQLDKSGLPSDRFFAERPEGSVSTLKIQRTQQEDSAVYLCASSLVRTGTYEQYFGPGTRLTVT.